One and the same sample provided the 11 T cell receptor beta chains below, sequenced in a study of blood T cell repertoires in COVID-19. TCRdb's copy holds only in-frame clones and misses some; the assay was immunoSEQ multiplex PCR. The sample has approximately 500,000 clones, 85% to 90% seen once. Sequencing was carried out using peripheral blood. The receptors stem from a woman aged 45-65 years with COVID-19, enrolled during active disease.

This clone was observed a handful of times. This sample includes further DNA sequences coding for the same CDR3. The genes are TRBV6-5 and TRBJ1-1; D ambiguous. V dropped 6 bases and J dropped 1 base, with 3 bases sitting between them. The CDR3 runs 11 residues. Germline values: CDR1 MNHEY, CDR2 SVGAGI. The CDR3 is CASSRNTEAFF. The DNA of the CDR3 is TGTGCCAGCAGCCGGAACACTGAAGCTTTCTTT.

This chain links TRBV2 with TRBJ2-3, with D maybe TRBD2 (6 bases). Per the germline V gene, CDR1 is SNHLY and CDR2 is FYNNEI. The CDR3 consists of 17 residues. Trimming shortened V by 1 base and J by 5 bases, and 19 bases separated the two germline ends. CDR3 coding DNA: TGTGCCAGCAGTGAAGAACGGGGGAAAAATAAGCGAGATACGCAGTATTTT. As protein: CASSEERGKNKRDTQYF.

V gene TRBV5-1 combines with J gene TRBJ1-3, with D possibly matching TRBD1 (6 bases). Germline V lookup: CDR1 SGHRS, CDR2 YFSETQ. The CDR3 totals 19 residues. The V end lost 4 bases, the J end lost 0 bases, and 23 bases lay between the germline ends. The CDR3 nucleotides are TGCGCCAGCAGCGGATCCGGGACAACGAGGGCTGGCTCTGGAAACACCATATATTTT. It codes for CASSGSGTTRAGSGNTIYF.

The CDR3 here is CSVASFAGELFF. The CDR3 nucleotides are TGCAGCGTTGCGTCCTTCGCCGGGGAGCTGTTTTTT. The V call is TRBV29-1, the J call TRBJ2-2; the D is unclear. This CDR3 contains 12 residues. Per the germline V gene, CDR1 is SQVTM and CDR2 is ANQGSEA. The V end was cut by 4 bases, the J end by 6 bases, with 9 bases between.

The rearrangement links TRBV9 to TRBJ2-1; 14 bases match TRBD2. The V segment lost 2 bases and the J segment 10 bases; nucleotides outside the gene matches: 8. Germline V CDR1 and CDR2: SGDLS, YYNGEE. The CDR3 contains 16 residues. The CDR3 loop is CASSVKTSGGAYEQFF. The CDR3, as DNA: TGTGCCAGCAGCGTTAAGACTAGCGGGGGGGCATACGAGCAGTTCTTC.

This clone came up once. V and J are TRBV6-5 and TRBJ1-3; D is unclear. The V and J ends lost 6 bases and 0 bases respectively, with 9 bases between them. CDR1 and CDR2 from the germline V gene are MNHEY and SVGAGI. This CDR3 has 14 residues. The CDR3, as DNA: TGTGCCAGCAGCCTTCAAGCCTCTGGAAACACCATATATTTT. This gives the protein CASSLQASGNTIYF.

As to this clone: This CDR3 is also generated by other DNA sequences in the sample. This chain uses TRBV7-2 with TRBJ2-1, with D possibly TRBD1 on 5 matching bases. The V gene lost 3 bases and the J gene lost 4 bases, with 7 bases spanning the gap. Germline V gene sequence: CDR1 SGHTA, CDR2 FQGNSA. The CDR3 extends over 13 amino acids. The CDR3: CASSFDSYNEQFF. The CDR3 nucleotides are TGTGCCAGCAGCTTCGACAGTTACAATGAGCAGTTCTTC.

This clone was counted a single time. The chain employs TRBV27 and TRBJ2-1, with 7 bases matching TRBD1. The CDR3 is 16 amino acids. Germline-derived CDR1 and CDR2 are MNHEY and SMNVEV (reference sequence). Losses at the gene ends were 4 bases for V and 4 bases for J; bases not matched to a gene: 10. The CDR3 sequence: CASSSLTGTVYNEQFF. CDR3 DNA: TGTGCCAGCAGTTCTCTAACCGGGACAGTTTACAATGAGCAGTTCTTC.

This chain connects TRBV5-6 to TRBJ1-4, with 9 nucleotides matching TRBD1. Germline CDR1 is SGHDT and CDR2 is YYEEEE. V lost 4 bases, J lost 6 bases, and 7 bases stayed unmatched. The CDR3 totals 15 residues. CDR3 DNA: TGTGCCAGCAGCCGTACAGGGGGCCCGGATGAAAAACTGTTTTTT. Encoded protein: CASSRTGGPDEKLFF.

This rearrangement joins TRBV7-9 to TRBJ2-5; TRBD2 agrees at 13 bases. V was pared by 5 bases and J by 5 bases, with 5 bases of the junction left unmatched. The germline gives CDR1 SEHNR, CDR2 FQNEAQ (reference sequence). This CDR3 contains 15 residues. The CDR3 DNA follows: TGTGCCAGCAGCGAACTAGCGGGGGGGCGGGAGACCCAGTACTTC. Protein product: CASSELAGGRETQYF.

The CDR3 DNA reads TGTGCCAGCAGCTTGGGACAGGGGGGACCTACTGAAGCTTTCTTT. As protein: CASSLGQGGPTEAFF. The V gene is TRBV7-9, the J gene TRBJ1-1; 11 nucleotides match TRBD1. The CDR3 is 15 residues long. The junction had 5 bases not matched to a gene; V was cut back by 3 bases and J by 5 bases. CDR1 and CDR2 (germline): SEHNR, FQNEAQ (reference sequence).